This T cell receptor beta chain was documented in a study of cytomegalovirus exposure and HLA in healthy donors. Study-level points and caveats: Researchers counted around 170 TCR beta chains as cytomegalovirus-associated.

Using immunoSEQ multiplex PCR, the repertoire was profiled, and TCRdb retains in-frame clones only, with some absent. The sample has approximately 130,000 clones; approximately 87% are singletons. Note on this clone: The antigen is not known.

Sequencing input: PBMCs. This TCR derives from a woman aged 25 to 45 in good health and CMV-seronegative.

In nucleotides, the CDR3 is TGTGCCAGCAGTGAAGTCCGGGGGGTCGGTAATGAAAAACTGTTTTTT. Translating it yields CASSEVRGVGNEKLFF. J is TRBJ1-4 and V is TRBV6-1; D may be TRBD1 (5 bases). The length of the CDR3 is 16 residues. Germline CDR1 is MNHNS and CDR2 is SASEGT. V lost 1 base and J lost 4, with 13 bases in between.